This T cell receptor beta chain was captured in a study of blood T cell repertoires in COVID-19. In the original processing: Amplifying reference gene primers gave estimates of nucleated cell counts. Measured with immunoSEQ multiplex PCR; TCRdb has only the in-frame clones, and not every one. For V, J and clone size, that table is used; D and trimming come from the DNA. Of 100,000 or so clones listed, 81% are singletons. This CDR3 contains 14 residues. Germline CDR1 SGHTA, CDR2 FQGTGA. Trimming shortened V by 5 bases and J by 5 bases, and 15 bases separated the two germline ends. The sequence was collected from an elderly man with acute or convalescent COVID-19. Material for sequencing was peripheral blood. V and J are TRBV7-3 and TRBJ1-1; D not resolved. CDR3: CASSPGPGSTEAFF. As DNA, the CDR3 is TGTGCCAGCAGCCCCGGGCCCGGGAGTACTGAAGCTTTCTTT.